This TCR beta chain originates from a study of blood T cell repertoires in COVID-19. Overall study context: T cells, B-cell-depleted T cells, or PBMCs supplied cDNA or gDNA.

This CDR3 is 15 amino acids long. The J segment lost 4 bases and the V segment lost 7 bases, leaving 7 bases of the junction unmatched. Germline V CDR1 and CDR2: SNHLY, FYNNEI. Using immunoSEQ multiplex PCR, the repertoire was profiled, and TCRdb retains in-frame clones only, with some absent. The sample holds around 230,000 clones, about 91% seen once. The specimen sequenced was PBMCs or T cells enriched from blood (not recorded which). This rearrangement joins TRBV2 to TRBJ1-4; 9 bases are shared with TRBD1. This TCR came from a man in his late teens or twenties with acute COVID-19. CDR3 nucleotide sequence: TGTGCCAGCACCGCCGGGACAGGGCATAATGAAAAACTGTTTTTT. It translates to CASTAGTGHNEKLFF.